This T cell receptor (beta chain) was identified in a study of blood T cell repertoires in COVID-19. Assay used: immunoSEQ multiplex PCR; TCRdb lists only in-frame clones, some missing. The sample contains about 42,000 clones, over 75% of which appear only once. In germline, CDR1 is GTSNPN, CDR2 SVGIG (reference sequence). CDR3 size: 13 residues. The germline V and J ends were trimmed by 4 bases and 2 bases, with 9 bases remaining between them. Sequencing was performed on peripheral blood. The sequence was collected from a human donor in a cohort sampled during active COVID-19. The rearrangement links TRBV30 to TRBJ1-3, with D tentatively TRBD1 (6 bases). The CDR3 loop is CAWTPGAGNTIYF. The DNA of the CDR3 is TGTGCCTGGACCCCAGGGGCTGGAAACACCATATATTTT.